This TCR beta chain was obtained from a study of cytomegalovirus exposure and HLA in healthy donors. Turning to the study itself: Inside one of the first data releases sat about 85 million unique TCRs taken from HLA-typed donors.

With 60 Vbeta and 13 Jbeta primers, the PCR was carried out. Repertoires were generated with immunoSEQ multiplex PCR, while TCRdb's copy carries only in-frame clones and drops some. This table has tens of thousands of clones, roughly a tenth appearing once. The germline V and J ends were trimmed by 2 bases and 4 bases, with 14 bases remaining between them. CDR3 length equals 15 residues. Germline V gene data show CDR1 as KGHSY and CDR2 as FQNENV. This TCR was sampled from a man in his 60s in good health and CMV-seropositive. The chain joins TRBV16 to TRBJ1-2; no clear D. Sequencing used PBMCs. The CDR3, as DNA: TGTGCCAGCAGCCAACCGTTCCCTTCTTTCTATGGCTACACCTTC. Translating gives CASSQPFPSFYGYTF.